Listed below are T cell receptor beta chains from one sample, sequenced in a study of blood T cell repertoires in COVID-19. The data were produced by immunoSEQ multiplex PCR, yet TCRdb's version contains in-frame clones alone and is incomplete. The profile shows 170,000 or so clones, 85% to 90% of them singletons. Input material: peripheral blood. These receptors originate from a woman between 18 and 29 years old who had recovered from COVID-19. Each CDR3 is given with its conserved first and last residue. Each record gives: V gene, clone size, J gene, D gene, CDR3 protein, CDR3 DNA. The D gene is left open where the match is weak. Expanded clones are given a class, and other clones once, few, many or no size at all.

TRBV25-1	NA	TRBJ2-5	TRBD2	CASSETGIAGGRETQYF	TGTGCCAGCAGTGAAACCGGAATAGCGGGGGGCCGAGAGACCCAGTACTTC
TRBV20-1	NA	TRBJ2-7	TRBD1	CSASGTGAYEQYF	TGCAGTGCTAGTGGGACAGGTGCATACGAGCAGTACTTC
TRBV9	NA	TRBJ1-1	TRBD1	CASSVGRGYVNTEAFF	TGTGCCAGCAGCGTAGGCAGGGGGTACGTGAACACTGAAGCTTTCTTT
TRBV2	NA	TRBJ2-5	TRBD2	CASSVEGRGSGETQYF	TGTGCCAGCAGTGTAGAAGGGAGGGGATCTGGGGAGACCCAGTACTTC
TRBV18	few	TRBJ2-5	NA	CASSPPSGSKTQYF	TGTGCCAGCTCACCACCGTCAGGGTCTAAGACCCAGTACTTC
TRBV7-9	NA	TRBJ2-1	TRBD2	CASSLAGDYNEQFF	TGTGCCAGCAGCTTGGCGGGAGACTACAATGAGCAGTTCTTC
TRBV6-1	NA	TRBJ1-6	NA	CASSEGEGSNSPLHF	TGTGCCAGCAGTGAAGGGGAGGGAAGCAATTCACCCCTCCACTTT
TRBV6-5	NA	TRBJ2-1	NA	CASHPRDNEQFF	TGTGCCAGCCACCCTCGGGACAATGAGCAGTTCTTC
TRBV18	NA	TRBJ1-6	TRBD1	CASSAGQSNNSPLHF	TGTGCCAGCTCCGCGGGACAGTCGAATAATTCACCCCTCCACTTT
TRBV27	NA	TRBJ2-7	NA	CASSLGQSYEQYF	TGTGCCAGCAGCCTAGGACAGTCCTACGAGCAGTACTTC
TRBV2	NA	TRBJ1-5	NA	CASSGTSVGNQPQHF	TGTGCCAGCAGTGGGACTTCAGTAGGCAATCAGCCCCAGCATTTT
TRBV6-2/TRBV6-3	NA	TRBJ2-3	TRBD2	CASSYAGRAADTQYF	TGTGCCAGCAGTTACGCGGGGAGGGCCGCAGATACGCAGTATTTT
TRBV4-2	NA	TRBJ1-1	NA	CASSQEGRVDTEAFF	TGTGCCAGCAGCCAAGAGGGCAGGGTGGACACTGAAGCTTTCTTT
TRBV25-1	NA	TRBJ1-5	NA	CASSPAGGGNQPQHF	TGTGCCAGCAGTCCAGCGGGCGGGGGCAATCAGCCCCAGCATTTT
TRBV6-2/TRBV6-3	NA	TRBJ2-3	NA	CASSYSNRNRASDTQYF	TGTGCCAGCAGTTACTCGAATCGAAACAGGGCCTCAGATACGCAGTATTTT
TRBV5-1	NA	TRBJ2-1	TRBD2	CASSAGLAVGNEQFF	TGCGCCAGCAGCGCCGGACTAGCGGTAGGCAATGAGCAGTTCTTC
TRBV5-1	NA	TRBJ2-7	NA	CASSVRSRDEQYF	TGCGCCAGCAGCGTACGGTCGAGGGACGAGCAGTACTTC
TRBV30	NA	TRBJ1-5	TRBD1	CAWSHDRVGLSNQPQHF	TGTGCCTGGAGTCACGACAGGGTGGGACTTAGCAATCAGCCCCAGCATTTT
TRBV4-2	NA	TRBJ2-1	TRBD2	CASSRRVAGYVDNEQFF	TGTGCCAGCAGCCGTCGGGTAGCGGGGTACGTCGACAATGAGCAGTTCTTC
TRBV19	once	TRBJ1-2	TRBD1	CAGRDRAYGYTF	TGTGCCGGAAGAGACAGGGCCTATGGCTACACCTTC
TRBV5-5	NA	TRBJ1-5	NA	CASSPFEVSNQPQHF	TGTGCCAGCAGCCCGTTCGAGGTTAGCAATCAGCCCCAGCATTTT
TRBV5-1	NA	TRBJ2-1	TRBD2	CASSLGTSGIAEQFF	TGCGCCAGCAGCTTGGGGACTAGCGGGATAGCTGAGCAGTTCTTC
TRBV21-1	NA	TRBJ2-4	NA	CASSNLRGTSGRNLKNIQYF	TGTGCCAGCAGCAATCTTAGGGGGACTAGCGGGAGGAACCTCAAAAACATTCAGTACTTC
TRBV19	NA	TRBJ2-2	TRBD2	CASSSRLAGFTGELFF	TGTGCCAGTAGTTCCCGACTAGCGGGGTTCACCGGGGAGCTGTTTTTT